Listed here are 9 T cell receptor beta chains from one sample, sequenced in a study of T cell repertoires in cytomegalovirus infection. TCRdb reprocessed the reads with MiXCR, giving one entry per CDR3 protein. This sample has under 300,000 distinct CDR3 sequences, with around 20% found just once. For these receptors, no antigen is known. Material: cultured PBMCs, obtained from culture after CMV antigen stimulation. The source of these receptors is a human donor in good health (CMV status not recorded). Some clones in this sample may be carry-over from other donors' samples.

This clonotype was recorded many times. The V gene is TRBV7-2, the J gene TRBJ2-1, with D hard to call. The germline gives CDR1 SGHTA, CDR2 FQGNSA. Deletions cut 5 bases from V and 7 bases from J, with 18 bases between. The length of the CDR3 is 15 residues. The CDR3 coding sequence is TGTGCCAGCAGCCCAATCGTCAGTAGTCCTAATGAGCAGTTCTTC. It yields the protein CASSPIVSSPNEQFF.

The V and J genes are TRBV11-2 and TRBJ2-3, with 7 bases aligning to TRBD1. This CDR3 has 17 amino acids. The V segment lost 5 bases and the J segment 4 bases; nucleotides outside the gene matches: 15. CDR1 SGHAT and CDR2 FQNNGV come from the germline V gene. The CDR3 reads CASSRTSNRGSSDTQYF. Here the CDR3 DNA reads TGTGCCAGCAGCCGAACCTCCAACAGGGGATCCTCAGATACGCAGTATTTT. The entire variable domain, with the rest obtained from reference TRBV11-2 and TRBJ2-3, is as follows: EAGVAQSPRYKIIEKRQSVAFWCNPISGHATLYWYQQILGQGPKLLIQFQNNGVVDDSQLPKDRFSAERLKGVDSTLKIQPAKLEDSAVYLCASSRTSNRGSSDTQYFGPGTRLTVL.

CDR3 amino acids: CASSLGRDRGYGYTF. In DNA form, the CDR3 reads TGTGCCAGCAGTTTAGGCCGTGACAGAGGCTATGGCTACACCTTC. The gene calls are TRBV12-3 or TRBV12-4 and TRBJ1-2; TRBD1 is a possible D gene (5 bases). The CDR3 spans 15 residues. V lost 1 base to trimming and J lost 4 bases, with 13 bases between them.

This clonotype was recorded at least ten times. The chain is built from TRBV7-2 and TRBJ2-3; D not certain. From germline, CDR1 is SGHTA and CDR2 FQGNSA. The CDR3 has 15 residues. The germline V and J ends were trimmed by 0 bases and 3 bases, with 10 bases remaining between them. The CDR3 here is CASSLARARTDTQYF. Here the CDR3 DNA reads TGTGCCAGCAGCTTAGCTCGTGCGAGGACAGATACGCAGTATTTT.

This clonotype has ten or more counts. This chain uses TRBV7-2 with TRBJ2-3; the match to TRBD2 covers 13 bases. The CDR3 runs to 15 residues. Trimming took 6 bases from V and 6 from J; bases not matched to a gene: 6. Germline CDR1 SGHTA, CDR2 FQGNSA. CDR3 region: CASRGTSGTGDTQYF. The CDR3 DNA follows: TGTGCCAGCAGGGGGACTAGCGGGACAGGGGATACGCAGTATTTT.

This clonotype has a count of ten or more. The V call is TRBV7-2, the J call TRBJ1-1; D is unresolved. From germline, CDR1 is SGHTA and CDR2 FQGNSA. Trimming pared 1 base from V and 4 bases from J, leaving 7 bases between. The CDR3 is made up of 13 amino acids. CDR3 sequence: CASSLGYTTEAFF. CDR3 coding DNA: TGTGCCAGCAGCTTAGGGTACACCACTGAAGCTTTCTTT.

This clonotype was seen ten or more times. The CDR3 loop is CASSLTSGARGNTIYF. The CDR3 DNA is TGTGCCAGCAGCTTAACCTCGGGGGCGCGTGGAAACACCATATATTTT. The rearrangement links TRBV7-9 to TRBJ1-3, with D possibly TRBD1 on 6 matching bases. Trimming removed 2 bases at V and 3 bases at J, with 14 bases between. CDR3 length: 16 amino acids. Looked up from germline, CDR1 is SEHNR and CDR2 is FQNEAQ (reference sequence).

The chain carries TRBV10-3 and TRBJ1-1; 9 bases line up with TRBD1. The CDR3 loop spans 13 amino acids. J was trimmed by 7 bases and V by 8 bases; bases with no gene match: 8. Germline-derived CDR1 and CDR2 are ENHRY and SYGVKD. This chain's CDR3 is CAIGADRGLEAFF. The CDR3 DNA follows: TGTGCCATCGGGGCGGACAGGGGACTTGAAGCTTTCTTT.

There are many counts of this clonotype. CDR3 coding DNA: TGTGCCAGCAGCTCTCAGCGGGAGGGGCAGTTCTTC. This gives the protein CASSSQREGQFF. The chain joins TRBV7-2 to TRBJ2-1; TRBD2 agrees at 10 bases. Per germline, CDR1 SGHTA and CDR2 FQGNSA. The CDR3 has 12 residues. Trimming took 4 bases from V and 12 from J; bases not matched to a gene: 3.